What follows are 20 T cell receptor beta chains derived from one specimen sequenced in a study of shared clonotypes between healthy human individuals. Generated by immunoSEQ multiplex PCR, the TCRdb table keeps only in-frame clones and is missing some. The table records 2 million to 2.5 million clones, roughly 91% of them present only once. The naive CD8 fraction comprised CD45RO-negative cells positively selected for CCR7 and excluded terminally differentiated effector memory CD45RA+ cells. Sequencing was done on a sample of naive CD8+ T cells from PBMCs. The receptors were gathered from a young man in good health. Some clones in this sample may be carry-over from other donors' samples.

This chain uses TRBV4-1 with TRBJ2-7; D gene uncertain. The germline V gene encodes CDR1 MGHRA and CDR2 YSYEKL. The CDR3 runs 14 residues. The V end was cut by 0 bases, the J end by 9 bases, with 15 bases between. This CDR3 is CASSQDAESSWQYF. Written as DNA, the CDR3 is TGCGCCAGCAGCCAAGATGCCGAAAGCAGTTGGCAGTACTTC.

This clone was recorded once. CDR3 loop: CASSRIAGPTDTQYF. The CDR3, as DNA: TGTGCCAGCAGCCGTATAGCGGGGCCCACAGATACGCAGTATTTT. The V call is TRBV11-2, the J call TRBJ2-3; 8 positions match TRBD2. V shed 5 bases and J 2 bases; nucleotides not matched to a gene: 6. CDR3 size: 15 residues. In germline, CDR1 is SGHAT, CDR2 FQNNGV.

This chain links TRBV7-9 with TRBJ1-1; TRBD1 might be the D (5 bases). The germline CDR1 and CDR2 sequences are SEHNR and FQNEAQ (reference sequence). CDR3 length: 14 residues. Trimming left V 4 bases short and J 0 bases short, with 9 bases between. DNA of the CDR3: TGTGCCAGCAGCTCGGGACGGATGAACACTGAAGCTTTCTTT. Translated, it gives CASSSGRMNTEAFF.

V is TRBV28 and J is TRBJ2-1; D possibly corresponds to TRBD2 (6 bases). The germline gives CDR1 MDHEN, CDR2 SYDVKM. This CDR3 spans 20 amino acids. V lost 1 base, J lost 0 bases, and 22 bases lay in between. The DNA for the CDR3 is TGTGCCAGCAGTTTATCCCGCTCCGGGAAGCGGGTGAGCTCCTACAATGAGCAGTTCTTC. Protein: CASSLSRSGKRVSSYNEQFF.

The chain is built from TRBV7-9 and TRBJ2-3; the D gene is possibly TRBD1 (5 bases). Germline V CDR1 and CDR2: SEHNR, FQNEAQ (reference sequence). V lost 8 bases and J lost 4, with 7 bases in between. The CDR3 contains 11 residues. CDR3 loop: CASETADTQYF. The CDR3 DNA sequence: TGTGCCAGCGAGACAGCAGATACGCAGTATTTT.

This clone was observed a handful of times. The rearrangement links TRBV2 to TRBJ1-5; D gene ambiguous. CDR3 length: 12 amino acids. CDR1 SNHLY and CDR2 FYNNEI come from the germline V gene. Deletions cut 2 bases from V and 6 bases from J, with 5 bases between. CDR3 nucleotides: TGTGCCAGCAGTGAATGGGGTCAGCCCCAGCATTTT. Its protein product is CASSEWGQPQHF. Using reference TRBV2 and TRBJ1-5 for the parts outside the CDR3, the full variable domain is EPEVTQTPSHQVTQMGQEVILRCVPISNHLYFYWYRQILGQKVEFLVSFYNNEISEKSEIFDDQFSVERPDGSNFTLKIRSTKLEDSAMYFCASSEWGQPQHFGDGTRLSIL.

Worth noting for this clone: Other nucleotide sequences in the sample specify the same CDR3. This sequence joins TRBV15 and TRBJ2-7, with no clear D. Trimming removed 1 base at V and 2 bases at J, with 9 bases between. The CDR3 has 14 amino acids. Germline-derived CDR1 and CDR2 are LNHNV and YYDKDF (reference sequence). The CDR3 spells CATSRGAGPYEQYF. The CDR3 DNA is TGTGCCACCAGCAGAGGGGCTGGCCCCTACGAGCAGTACTTC. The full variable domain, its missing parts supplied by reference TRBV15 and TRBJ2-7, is DAMVIQNPRYQVTQFGKPVTLSCSQTLNHNVMYWYQQKSSQAPKLLFHYYDKDFNNEADTPDNFQSRRPNTSFCFLDIRSPGLGDTAMYLCATSRGAGPYEQYFGPGTRLTVT.

CDR3 sequence: CASSPMAQMRSSGNTIYF. The DNA of the CDR3 is TGTGCCAGCAGCCCCATGGCCCAAATGCGGAGCTCTGGAAACACCATATATTTT. The rearrangement uses TRBV9 and TRBJ1-3, with unresolved D. The CDR3 runs to 18 residues. Germline V lookup: CDR1 SGDLS, CDR2 YYNGEE. The ends were cut back, 4 bases at V and 0 bases at J, with 20 bases in the middle.

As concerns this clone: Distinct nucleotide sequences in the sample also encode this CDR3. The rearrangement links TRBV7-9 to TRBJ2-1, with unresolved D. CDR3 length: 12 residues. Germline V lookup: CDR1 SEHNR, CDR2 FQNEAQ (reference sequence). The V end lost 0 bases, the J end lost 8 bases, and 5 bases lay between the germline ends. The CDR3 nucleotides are TGTGCCAGCAGCTTAGCAGTTGATGAGCAGTTCTTC. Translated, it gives CASSLAVDEQFF. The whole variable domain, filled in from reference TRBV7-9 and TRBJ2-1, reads DTGVSQNPRHKITKRGQNVTFRCDPISEHNRLYWYRQTLGQGPEFLTYFQNEAQLEKSRLLSDRFSAERPKGSFSTLEIQRTEQGDSAMYLCASSLAVDEQFFGPGTRLTVL.

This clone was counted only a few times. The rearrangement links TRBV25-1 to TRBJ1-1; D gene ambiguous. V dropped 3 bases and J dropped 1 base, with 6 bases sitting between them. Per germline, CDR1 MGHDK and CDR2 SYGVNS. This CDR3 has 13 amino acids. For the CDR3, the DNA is TGTGCCAGCAGTGAGTCAGAGAACACTGAAGCTTTCTTT. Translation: CASSESENTEAFF.

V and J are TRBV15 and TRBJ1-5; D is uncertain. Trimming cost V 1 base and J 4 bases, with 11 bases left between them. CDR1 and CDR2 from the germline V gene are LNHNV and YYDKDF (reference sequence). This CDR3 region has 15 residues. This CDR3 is CATSRAPIPNQPQHF. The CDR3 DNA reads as TGTGCCACCAGCAGAGCCCCGATACCTAATCAGCCCCAGCATTTT.

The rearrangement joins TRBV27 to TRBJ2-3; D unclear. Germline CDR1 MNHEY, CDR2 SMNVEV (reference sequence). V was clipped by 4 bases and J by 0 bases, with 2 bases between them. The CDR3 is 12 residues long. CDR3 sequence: CASSWSTDTQYF. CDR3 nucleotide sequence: TGTGCCAGCAGTTGGAGCACAGATACGCAGTATTTT.

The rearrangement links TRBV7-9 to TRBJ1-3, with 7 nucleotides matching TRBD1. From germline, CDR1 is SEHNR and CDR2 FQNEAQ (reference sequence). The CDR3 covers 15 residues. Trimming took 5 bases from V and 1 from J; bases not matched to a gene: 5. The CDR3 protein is CASSIRRGSGNTIYF. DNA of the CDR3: TGTGCCAGCAGCATACGCAGGGGGTCTGGAAACACCATATATTTT.

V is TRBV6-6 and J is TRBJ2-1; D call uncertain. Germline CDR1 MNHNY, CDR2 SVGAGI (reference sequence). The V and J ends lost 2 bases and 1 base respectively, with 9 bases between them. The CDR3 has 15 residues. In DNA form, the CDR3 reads TGTGCCAGCAGTTACAGCAGAGGATCCTACAATGAGCAGTTCTTC. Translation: CASSYSRGSYNEQFF.

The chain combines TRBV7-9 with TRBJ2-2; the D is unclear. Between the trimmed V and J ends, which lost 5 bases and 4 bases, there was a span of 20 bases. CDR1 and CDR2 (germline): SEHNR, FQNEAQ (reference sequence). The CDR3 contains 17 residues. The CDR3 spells CASSVTVWMSGTGELFF. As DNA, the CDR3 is TGTGCCAGCAGCGTCACAGTGTGGATGTCAGGCACCGGGGAGCTGTTTTTT.

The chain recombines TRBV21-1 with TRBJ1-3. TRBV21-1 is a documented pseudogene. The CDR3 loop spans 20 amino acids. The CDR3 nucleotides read TGTGCCAGTATAACCTGGACTCCTCCGAGCCGCTCCACCTCTGGAAACACCATATATTTT. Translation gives CASITWTPPSRSTSGNTIYF.

The CDR3 loop is CASSSIVAYVEQFF. In DNA form, the CDR3 reads TGTGCCAGCAGTTCAATAGTTGCTTACGTTGAGCAGTTCTTC. The V gene is TRBV27, the J gene TRBJ2-1; no clear D. The ends were cut back, 4 bases at V and 9 bases at J, with 16 bases in the middle. Looked up from germline, CDR1 is MNHEY and CDR2 is SMNVEV (reference sequence). CDR3 length: 14 residues.

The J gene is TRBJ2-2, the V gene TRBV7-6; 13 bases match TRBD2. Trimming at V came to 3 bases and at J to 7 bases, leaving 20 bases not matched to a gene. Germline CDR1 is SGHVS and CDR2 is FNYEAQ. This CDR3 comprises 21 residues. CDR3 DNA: TGTGCCAGCAGCTTGAATTCCCCCGGGACTAGCGGGATCGCTTGGGGCGGGGAGCTGTTTTTT. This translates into CASSLNSPGTSGIAWGGELFF.

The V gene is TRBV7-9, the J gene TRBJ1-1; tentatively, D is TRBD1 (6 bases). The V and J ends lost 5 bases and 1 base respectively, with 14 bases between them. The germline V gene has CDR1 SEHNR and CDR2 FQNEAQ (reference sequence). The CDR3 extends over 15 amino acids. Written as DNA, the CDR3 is TGTGCCAGCAGCACCCCCGGGACAAGGAACACTGAAGCTTTCTTT. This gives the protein CASSTPGTRNTEAFF. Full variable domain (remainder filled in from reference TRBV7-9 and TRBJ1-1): DTGVSQNPRHKITKRGQNVTFRCDPISEHNRLYWYRQTLGQGPEFLTYFQNEAQLEKSRLLSDRFSAERPKGSFSTLEIQRTEQGDSAMYLCASSTPGTRNTEAFFGQGTRLTVV.

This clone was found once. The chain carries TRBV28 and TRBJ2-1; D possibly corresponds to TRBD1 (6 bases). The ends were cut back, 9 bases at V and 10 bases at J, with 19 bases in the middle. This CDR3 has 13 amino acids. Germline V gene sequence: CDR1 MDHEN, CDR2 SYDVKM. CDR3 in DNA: TGTGCCAGTCGGACCCTCCTAACAGGGGAGCAGTTCTTC. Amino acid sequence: CASRTLLTGEQFF. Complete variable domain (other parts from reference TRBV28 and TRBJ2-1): DVKVTQSSRYLVKRTGEKVFLECVQDMDHENMFWYRQDPGLGLRLIYFSYDVKMKEKGDIPEGYSVSREKKERFSLILESASTNQTSMYLCASRTLLTGEQFFGPGTRLTVL.